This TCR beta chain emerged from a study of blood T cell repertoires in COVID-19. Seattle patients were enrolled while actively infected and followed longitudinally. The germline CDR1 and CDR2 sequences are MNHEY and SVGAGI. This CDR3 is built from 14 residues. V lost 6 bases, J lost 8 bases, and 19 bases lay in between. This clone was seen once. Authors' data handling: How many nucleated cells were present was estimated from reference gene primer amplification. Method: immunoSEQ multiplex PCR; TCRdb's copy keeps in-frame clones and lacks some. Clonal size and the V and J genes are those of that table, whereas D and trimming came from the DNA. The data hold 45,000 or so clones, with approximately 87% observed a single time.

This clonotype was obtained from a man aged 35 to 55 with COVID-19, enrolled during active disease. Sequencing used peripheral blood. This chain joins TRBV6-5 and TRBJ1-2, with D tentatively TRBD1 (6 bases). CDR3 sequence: CASRGDNPLGGYTF. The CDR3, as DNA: TGTGCCAGCAGGGGGGACAACCCTCTAGGGGGCTACACCTTC.